The 18 T cell receptor beta chains below were found in one sample sequenced in a study of T cell repertoires in cytomegalovirus infection. Their recognized antigens are unknown. Via MiXCR, TCRdb re-called the reads, giving one row per CDR3 protein. The repertoire consists of 450,000 to 600,000 distinct CDR3 sequences, with 40% to 50% occurring once and the leading ten covering around 44%. Sequencing was performed on cultured PBMCs, taken from culture after CMV antigen stimulation. Every receptor here comes from a human donor in good health (CMV status not recorded). Some clones in this sample may be carry-over from other donors' samples.

This clonotype was picked up many times. The CDR3 region is CASSLEWWRSNTGELFF. The CDR3 region has the DNA TGTGCCAGCAGCTTAGAGTGGTGGAGATCTAACACCGGGGAGCTGTTTTTT. The chain combines TRBV7-8 with TRBJ2-2; D gene unclear. Germline CDR1 is SGHVS and CDR2 is FQNEAQ. This CDR3 has 17 amino acids. V lost 1 base to trimming and J lost 2 bases, with 14 bases between them. The full variable domain, completed using reference TRBV7-8 and TRBJ2-2, is GAGVSQSPRYKVAKRGQDVALRCDPISGHVSLFWYQQALGQGPEFLTYFQNEAQLDKSGLPSDRFFAERPEGSVSTLKIQRTQQEDSAVYLCASSLEWWRSNTGELFFGEGSRLTVL.

This clonotype was found a few times. This chain links TRBV4-2 with TRBJ1-5; the D gene is possibly TRBD1 (6 bases). V was shortened by 0 bases and J by 6 bases, with 9 bases between the two germline ends. Germline assignment: CDR1 LGHNA and CDR2 YNFKEQ. The CDR3 length is 14 residues. The CDR3 protein is CASSQDRGSQPQHF. The DNA for the CDR3 is TGTGCCAGCAGCCAAGATAGGGGGAGTCAGCCCCAGCATTTT.

This clonotype showed up just a few times. The chain couples TRBV7-9 to TRBJ1-6; D remains unclear. V was cut by 4 bases and J by 8 bases, with 6 bases left in between. The CDR3 spans 12 residues. CDR1 is SEHNR, CDR2 FQNEAQ, per germline (reference sequence). CDR3 coding DNA: TGTGCCAGCAGCTATAGCTATTCACCCCTCCACTTT. Translated: CASSYSYSPLHF.

The rearrangement joins TRBV4-3 to TRBJ1-2; D is ambiguous. In germline, CDR1 is LGHNA, CDR2 YSLEER. Trimming cost V 0 bases and J 5 bases, with 13 bases left between them. The CDR3 contains 15 residues. CDR3 protein: CASSQEALNSYGYTF. The CDR3, as DNA: TGCGCCAGCAGCCAAGAAGCATTGAACAGTTATGGCTACACCTTC.

This chain connects TRBV7-8 to TRBJ2-7; D ambiguous. The CDR3 has 14 amino acids. V was cut by 5 bases and J by 0 bases, with 11 bases left in between. The germline gives CDR1 SGHVS, CDR2 FQNEAQ. The CDR3 here is CASSRLRSSYEQYF. CDR3 DNA: TGTGCCAGCAGCCGTCTAAGGAGCTCCTACGAGCAGTACTTC.

This clonotype was seen a few times. The chain uses TRBV7-2 and TRBJ1-1; D is uncertain. This CDR3 has 15 residues. Germline V gives CDR1 SGHTA, CDR2 FQGNSA. Trimming left V 2 bases short and J 4 bases short, with 14 bases between. The CDR3 bases are TGTGCCAGCAGCTTACAAGGCGCCATGGGCACTGAAGCTTTCTTT. Amino acid sequence: CASSLQGAMGTEAFF.

The CDR3 protein is CASSFKRDYSYEQYF. The CDR3 DNA reads as TGTGCCAGCAGCTTTAAGAGGGACTACTCCTACGAGCAGTACTTC. The chain combines TRBV7-2 with TRBJ2-7; 7 bases are shared with TRBD2. CDR1 SGHTA and CDR2 FQGNSA come from the germline V gene. The CDR3 is made up of 15 amino acids. With V trimmed by 3 bases and J by 0 bases, 5 bases remained unmatched.

This clonotype has a handful of counts. The chain links TRBV27 to TRBJ2-1; TRBD2 is a possible D gene (6 bases). Trimming removed 9 bases at V and 3 bases at J, with 21 bases between. Germline V gives CDR1 MNHEY, CDR2 SMNVEV (reference sequence). The CDR3 is 16 amino acids. CDR3 protein: CASYAAGGTGYNEQFF. CDR3 in DNA: TGTGCCAGTTACGCCGCGGGCGGGACCGGCTACAATGAGCAGTTCTTC.

The chain is built from TRBV4-1 and TRBJ1-2, with D unresolved. Trimming removed 4 bases from V and 4 bases from J, with 10 bases in between. The germline V gene has CDR1 MGHRA and CDR2 YSYEKL. This CDR3 has 13 amino acids. The CDR3 reads CASSLPGRYGYTF. The CDR3 DNA reads as TGCGCCAGCAGCCTGCCGGGCCGCTATGGCTACACCTTC.

A few counts support this clonotype. The chain employs TRBV7-9 and TRBJ1-2; D is unresolved. The germline V gene has CDR1 SEHNR and CDR2 FQNEAQ (reference sequence). V lost 5 bases and J lost 2, with 12 bases in between. The CDR3 runs to 14 residues. The CDR3 DNA follows: TGTGCCAGCAGCCCCGGGAGAGGAAACTATGGCTACACCTTC. It is translated as CASSPGRGNYGYTF. Full variable domain (remainder filled in from reference TRBV7-9 and TRBJ1-2): DTGVSQNPRHKITKRGQNVTFRCDPISEHNRLYWYRQTLGQGPEFLTYFQNEAQLEKSRLLSDRFSAERPKGSFSTLEIQRTEQGDSAMYLCASSPGRGNYGYTFGSGTRLTVV.

The chain combines TRBV4-1 with TRBJ2-5, with D perhaps TRBD1 (5 bases). CDR1 and CDR2 from the germline V gene are MGHRA and YSYEKL. Trimming stripped 3 bases from V and 4 bases from J, with 15 bases between. The CDR3 is 15 residues long. CDR3 residues: CASSQTHQGRETQYF. The CDR3 nucleotides read TGCGCCAGCAGCCAGACACATCAGGGAAGAGAGACCCAGTACTTC.

The chain joins TRBV5-4 to TRBJ1-1; maybe TRBD1 (5 bases). This CDR3 is 15 amino acids long. Trimming left V 0 bases short and J 5 bases short, with 14 bases between. CDR1 is SGHNT, CDR2 YYREEE, per germline (reference sequence). The CDR3 loop reads CASSLGGTPRTEAFF. The CDR3 coding sequence is TGTGCCAGCAGCTTGGGCGGGACGCCCCGGACTGAAGCTTTCTTT.

J is TRBJ2-7 and V is TRBV20-1; 8 nucleotides match TRBD2. Germline values: CDR1 DFQATT, CDR2 SNEGSKA (reference sequence). The CDR3 has 13 amino acids. V was clipped by 4 bases and J by 3 bases; unmatched bases: 5. CDR3 sequence reads: CSATTSGHYEQYF. In DNA, the CDR3 is TGCAGTGCTACAACTAGCGGCCACTACGAGCAGTACTTC.

This clonotype was seen at least ten times. The V and J genes are TRBV6-1 and TRBJ1-3, with D unclear. The CDR3 length is 17 residues. CDR1 and CDR2 (germline): MNHNS, SASEGT. V lost 2 bases to trimming and J lost 0 bases, with 14 bases between them. The CDR3 DNA reads as TGTGCCAGCAGTGAAATCGCGTTCCAGTCCTCTGGAAACACCATATATTTT. This codes for CASSEIAFQSSGNTIYF.

To note about this clonotype: With a much larger clone just one base away, this may be a read error. This sequence joins TRBV7-2 and TRBJ2-1; D may be TRBD2 (5 bases). V lost 4 bases, J lost 2 bases, and 9 bases lay in between. CDR3 length equals 14 residues. Germline CDR1 and CDR2: SGHTA and FQGNSA. CDR3 loop: CASSSGEPYNEQFF. CDR3 nucleotides: TGTGCCAGCAGCTCCGGGGAGCCCTACAATGAGCAGTTCTTC.

The chain links TRBV20-1 to TRBJ1-1; D is unresolved. V lost 6 bases to trimming and J lost 3 bases, with 14 bases between them. The CDR3 extends over 13 amino acids. Germline values: CDR1 DFQATT, CDR2 SNEGSKA (reference sequence). The CDR3 protein is CSARTGGYTEAFF. The CDR3 DNA follows: TGCAGTGCAAGGACGGGCGGGTACACTGAAGCTTTCTTT.

The table lists this clonotype with a count of one. The chain carries TRBV5-1 and TRBJ1-1, with 10 bases fitting TRBD1. CDR1 is SGHRS and CDR2 is YFSETQ in the germline V gene. The CDR3 is 17 residues long. V lost 4 bases to trimming and J lost 0 bases; unmatched junction nucleotides: 9. In DNA form, the CDR3 reads TGCGCCAGCAGCCCGCGGACAGGGGGTTGGATGAACACTGAAGCTTTCTTT. Translated: CASSPRTGGWMNTEAFF.

The rearrangement links TRBV7-6 to TRBJ1-2; 11 bases are a match to TRBD1. The germline V gene has CDR1 SGHVS and CDR2 FNYEAQ. CDR3 size: 15 residues. The V and J ends lost 1 base and 6 bases, in that order; junction bases with no gene match: 4. CDR3 residues: CASSLVGTGGNGYTF. CDR3 nucleotide sequence: TGTGCCAGCAGCTTAGTGGGGACAGGGGGAAATGGCTACACCTTC.